This TCR beta chain was captured by sequencing in a study of blood T cell repertoires in COVID-19. Overall study: PBMCs, B-cell-depleted T cells, or T cells were the source of the cDNA or gDNA that made up the material.

Sequenced by immunoSEQ multiplex PCR; TCRdb stores in-frame clones only, minus some. The profile shows about 99,000 clones, 89% of them singletons. The CDR3 sequence is 14 residues long. CDR1 is MNHEY, CDR2 SVGAGI, per germline. V was shortened by 6 bases and J by 6 bases, with 15 bases between the two germline ends. The clonotype was recovered from a woman in her sixties or seventies with acute or convalescent COVID-19. Sequencing was performed on peripheral blood. The gene calls are TRBV6-5 and TRBJ2-1; D not certain. The DNA for the CDR3 is TGTGCCAGCAGGGGTAGCCCCCCTGGCAATGAGCAGTTCTTC. As protein: CASRGSPPGNEQFF.